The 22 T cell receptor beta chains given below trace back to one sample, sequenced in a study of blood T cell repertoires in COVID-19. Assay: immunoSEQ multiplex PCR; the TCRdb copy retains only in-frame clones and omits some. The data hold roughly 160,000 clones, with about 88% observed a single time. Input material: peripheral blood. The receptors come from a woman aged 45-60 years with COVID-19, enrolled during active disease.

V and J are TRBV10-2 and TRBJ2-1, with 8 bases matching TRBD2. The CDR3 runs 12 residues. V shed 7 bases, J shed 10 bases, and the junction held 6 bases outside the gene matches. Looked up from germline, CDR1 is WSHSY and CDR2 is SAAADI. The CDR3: CASTDASGEQFF. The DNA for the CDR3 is TGCGCCAGCACCGACGCTAGCGGGGAGCAGTTCTTC.

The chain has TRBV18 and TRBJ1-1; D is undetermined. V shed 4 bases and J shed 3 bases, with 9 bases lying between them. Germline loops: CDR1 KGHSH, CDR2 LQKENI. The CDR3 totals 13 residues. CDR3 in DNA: TGTGCCAGCTCACAAACACAAGACACTGAAGCTTTCTTT. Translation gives CASSQTQDTEAFF.

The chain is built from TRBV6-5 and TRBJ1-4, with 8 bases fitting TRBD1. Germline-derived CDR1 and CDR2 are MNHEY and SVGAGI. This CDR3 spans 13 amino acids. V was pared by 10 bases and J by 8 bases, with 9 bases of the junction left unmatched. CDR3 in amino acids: CATRQGRGEKLFF. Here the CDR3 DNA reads TGTGCCACGAGACAGGGGAGAGGGGAAAAACTGTTTTTT.

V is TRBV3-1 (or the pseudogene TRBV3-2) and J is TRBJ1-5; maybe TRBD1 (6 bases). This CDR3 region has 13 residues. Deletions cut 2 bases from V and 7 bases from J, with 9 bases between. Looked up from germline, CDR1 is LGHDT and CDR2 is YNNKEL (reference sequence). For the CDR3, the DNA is TGTGCCAGCAGCCAAAGGACAGACCAGCCCCAGCATTTT. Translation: CASSQRTDQPQHF.

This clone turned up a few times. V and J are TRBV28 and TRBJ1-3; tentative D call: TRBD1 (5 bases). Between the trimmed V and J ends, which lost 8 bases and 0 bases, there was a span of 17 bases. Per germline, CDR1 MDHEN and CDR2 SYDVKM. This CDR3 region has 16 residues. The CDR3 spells CASGGSGPSSGNTIYF. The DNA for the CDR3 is TGTGCCAGCGGAGGGTCGGGACCTTCCTCTGGAAACACCATATATTTT.

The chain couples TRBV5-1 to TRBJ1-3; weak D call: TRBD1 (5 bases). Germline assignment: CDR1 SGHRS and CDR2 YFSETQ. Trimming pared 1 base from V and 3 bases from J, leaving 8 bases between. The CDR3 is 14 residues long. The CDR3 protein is CASSLQGFGNTIYF. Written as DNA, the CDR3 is TGCGCCAGCAGCTTGCAGGGTTTTGGAAACACCATATATTTT. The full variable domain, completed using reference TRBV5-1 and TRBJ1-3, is KAGVTQTPRYLIKTRGQQVTLSCSPISGHRSVSWYQQTPGQGLQFLFEYFSETQRNKGNFPGRFSGRQFSNSRSEMNVSTLELGDSALYLCASSLQGFGNTIYFGEGSWLTVV.

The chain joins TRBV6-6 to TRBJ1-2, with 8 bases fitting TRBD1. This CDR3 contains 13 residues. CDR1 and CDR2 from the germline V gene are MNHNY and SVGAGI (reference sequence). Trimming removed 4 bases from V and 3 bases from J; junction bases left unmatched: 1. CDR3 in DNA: TGTGCCAGCAGTTCGGACAGGGACTATGGCTACACCTTC. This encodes CASSSDRDYGYTF.

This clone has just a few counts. CDR3 amino acids: CASSLSPGQGYIGELFF. In DNA form, the CDR3 reads TGTGCCAGCAGCCTGAGTCCGGGACAGGGGTATATCGGGGAGCTGTTTTTT. V usage is TRBV3-1 (or the pseudogene TRBV3-2) and J usage is TRBJ2-2; 10 bases map to TRBD1. Trimming removed 4 bases from V and 7 bases from J; junction bases left unmatched: 12. The germline gives CDR1 LGHDT, CDR2 YNNKEL (reference sequence). CDR3 length: 17 amino acids.

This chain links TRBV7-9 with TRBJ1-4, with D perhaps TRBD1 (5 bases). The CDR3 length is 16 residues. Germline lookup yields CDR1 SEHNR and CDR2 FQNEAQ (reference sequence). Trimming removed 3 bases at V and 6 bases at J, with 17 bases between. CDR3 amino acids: CASSFAAGGTDEKLFF. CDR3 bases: TGTGCCAGCAGCTTTGCGGCCGGGGGGACTGATGAAAAACTGTTTTTT.

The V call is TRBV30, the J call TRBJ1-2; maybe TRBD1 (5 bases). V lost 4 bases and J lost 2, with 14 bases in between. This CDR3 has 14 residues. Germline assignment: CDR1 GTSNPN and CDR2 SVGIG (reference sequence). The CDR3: CAWTGHMANYGYTF. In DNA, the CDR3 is TGTGCCTGGACCGGACATATGGCAAACTATGGCTACACCTTC.

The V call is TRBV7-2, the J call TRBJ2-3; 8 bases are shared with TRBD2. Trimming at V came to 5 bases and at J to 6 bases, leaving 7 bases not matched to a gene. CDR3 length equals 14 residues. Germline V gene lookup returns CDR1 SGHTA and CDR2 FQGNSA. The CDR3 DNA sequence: TGTGCCAGCAGCCCGGGGGGGCCGGCGGATACGCAGTATTTT. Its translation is CASSPGGPADTQYF.

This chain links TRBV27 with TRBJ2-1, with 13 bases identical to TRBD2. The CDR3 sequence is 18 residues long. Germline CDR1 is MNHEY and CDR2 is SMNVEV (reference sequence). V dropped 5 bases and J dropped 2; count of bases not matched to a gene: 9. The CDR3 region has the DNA TGTGCCAGCAGTCCCACACTAGCGGGGGGGGTCACCTACAATGAGCAGTTCTTC. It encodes CASSPTLAGGVTYNEQFF.

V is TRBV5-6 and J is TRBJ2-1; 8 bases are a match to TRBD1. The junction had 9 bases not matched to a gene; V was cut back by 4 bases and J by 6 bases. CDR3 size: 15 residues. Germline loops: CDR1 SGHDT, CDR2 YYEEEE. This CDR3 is CASSPDRVGGNEQFF. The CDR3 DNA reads TGTGCCAGCAGCCCGGACAGGGTTGGGGGCAATGAGCAGTTCTTC.

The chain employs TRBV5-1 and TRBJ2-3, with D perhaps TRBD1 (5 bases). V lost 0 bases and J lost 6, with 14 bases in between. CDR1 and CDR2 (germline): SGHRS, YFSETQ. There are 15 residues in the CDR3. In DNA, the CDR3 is TGCGCCAGCAGCTTGGAAGTGGGGCCCTCCGATACGCAGTATTTT. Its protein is CASSLEVGPSDTQYF.

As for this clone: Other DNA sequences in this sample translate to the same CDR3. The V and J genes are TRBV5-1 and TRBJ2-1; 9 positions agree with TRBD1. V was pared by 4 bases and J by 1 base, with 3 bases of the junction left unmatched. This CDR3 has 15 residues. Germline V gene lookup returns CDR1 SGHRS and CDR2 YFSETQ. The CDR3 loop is CASSPGQGSYNEQFF. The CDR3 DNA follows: TGCGCCAGCAGCCCAGGACAGGGGTCCTACAATGAGCAGTTCTTC.

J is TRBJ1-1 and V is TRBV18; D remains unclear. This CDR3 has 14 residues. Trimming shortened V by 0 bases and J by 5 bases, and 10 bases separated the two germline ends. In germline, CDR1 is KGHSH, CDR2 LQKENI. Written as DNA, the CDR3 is TGTGCCAGCTCACCACCCGAGGGAGGGACTGAAGCTTTCTTT. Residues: CASSPPEGGTEAFF.

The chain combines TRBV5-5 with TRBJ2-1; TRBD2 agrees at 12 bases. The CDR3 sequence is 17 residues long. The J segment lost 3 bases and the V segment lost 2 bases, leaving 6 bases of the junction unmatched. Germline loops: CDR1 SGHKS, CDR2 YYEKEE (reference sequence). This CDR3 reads CASSFGLAGHFYNEQFF. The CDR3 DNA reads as TGTGCCAGCAGCTTCGGACTAGCGGGGCACTTCTACAATGAGCAGTTCTTC.

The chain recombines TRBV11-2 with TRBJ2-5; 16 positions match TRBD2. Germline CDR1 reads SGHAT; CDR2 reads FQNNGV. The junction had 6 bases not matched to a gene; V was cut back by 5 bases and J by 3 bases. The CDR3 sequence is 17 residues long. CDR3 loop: CASSGGTSGGAEETQYF. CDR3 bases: TGTGCCAGCAGCGGCGGGACTAGCGGGGGGGCCGAAGAGACCCAGTACTTC.

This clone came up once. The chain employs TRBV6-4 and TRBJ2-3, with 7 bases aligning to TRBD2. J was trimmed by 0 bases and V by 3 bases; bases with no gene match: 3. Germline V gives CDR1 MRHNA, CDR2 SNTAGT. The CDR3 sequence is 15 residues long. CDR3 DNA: TGTGCCAGCAGTGAACTAGCGCATAGCACAGATACGCAGTATTTT. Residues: CASSELAHSTDTQYF.

The CDR3 sequence: CASSIAGGAGYGYTF. The DNA for the CDR3 is TGTGCCAGTAGTATAGCGGGGGGCGCCGGCTATGGCTACACCTTC. The chain combines TRBV19 with TRBJ1-2; D might be TRBD1 (6 bases). This CDR3 spans 15 amino acids. V shed 1 base and J shed 4 bases, with 13 bases lying between them. The germline V gene has CDR1 LNHDA and CDR2 SQIVND (reference sequence).

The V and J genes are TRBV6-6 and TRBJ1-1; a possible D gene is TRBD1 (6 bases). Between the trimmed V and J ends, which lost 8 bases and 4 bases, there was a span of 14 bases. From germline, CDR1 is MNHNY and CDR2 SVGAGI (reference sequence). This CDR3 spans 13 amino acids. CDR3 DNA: TGTGCCAGCGATCCGGGGGGCGCCACTGAAGCTTTCTTT. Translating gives CASDPGGATEAFF.

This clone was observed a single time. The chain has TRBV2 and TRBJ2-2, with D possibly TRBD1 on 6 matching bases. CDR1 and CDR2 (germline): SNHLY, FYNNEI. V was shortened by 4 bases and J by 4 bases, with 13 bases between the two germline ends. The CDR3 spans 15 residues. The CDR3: CASSVVPGATGELFF. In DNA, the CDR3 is TGTGCCAGCAGTGTGGTTCCAGGGGCCACCGGGGAGCTGTTTTTT.